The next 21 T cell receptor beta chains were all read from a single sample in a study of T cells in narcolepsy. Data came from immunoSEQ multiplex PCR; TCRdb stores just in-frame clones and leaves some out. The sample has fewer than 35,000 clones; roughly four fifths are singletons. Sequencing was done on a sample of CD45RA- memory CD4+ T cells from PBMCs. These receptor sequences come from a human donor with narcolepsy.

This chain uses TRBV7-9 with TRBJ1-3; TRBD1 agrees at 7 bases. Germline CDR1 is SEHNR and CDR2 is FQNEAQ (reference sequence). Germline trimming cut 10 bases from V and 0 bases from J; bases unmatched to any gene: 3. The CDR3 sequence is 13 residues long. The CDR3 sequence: CATRQGSGNTIYF. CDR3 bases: TGTGCCACGAGACAGGGCTCTGGAAACACCATATATTTT.

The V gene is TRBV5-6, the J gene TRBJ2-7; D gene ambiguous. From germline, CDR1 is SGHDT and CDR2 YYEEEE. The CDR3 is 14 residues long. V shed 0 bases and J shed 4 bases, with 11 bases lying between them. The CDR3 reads CASSLVYKEYEQYF. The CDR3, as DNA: TGTGCCAGCAGCTTGGTCTATAAAGAGTACGAGCAGTACTTC.

The CDR3 region is CASSPGRARANYGYTF. DNA for the CDR3: TGCGCCAGCAGCCCCGGACGGGCCCGGGCTAACTATGGCTACACCTTC. The rearrangement links TRBV4-1 to TRBJ1-2; D gene ambiguous. From germline, CDR1 is MGHRA and CDR2 YSYEKL. The V end lost 4 bases, the J end lost 0 bases, and 15 bases lay between the germline ends. The CDR3 totals 16 residues.

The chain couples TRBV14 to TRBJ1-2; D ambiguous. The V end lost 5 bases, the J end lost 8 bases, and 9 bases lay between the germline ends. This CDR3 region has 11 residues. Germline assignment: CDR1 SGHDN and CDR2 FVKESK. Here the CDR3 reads CASSKGGGYTF. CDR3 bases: TGTGCCAGCAGCAAAGGAGGAGGCTACACCTTC. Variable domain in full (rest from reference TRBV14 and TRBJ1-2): EAGVTQFPSHSVIEKGQTVTLRCDPISGHDNLYWYRRVMGKEIKFLLHFVKESKQDESGMPNNRFLAERTGGTYSTLKVQPAELEDSGVYFCASSKGGGYTFGSGTRLTVV.

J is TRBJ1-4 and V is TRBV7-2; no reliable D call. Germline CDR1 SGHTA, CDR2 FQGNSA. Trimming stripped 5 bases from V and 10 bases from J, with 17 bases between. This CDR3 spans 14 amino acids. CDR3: CASSLRPADGKLFF. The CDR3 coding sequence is TGTGCCAGCAGCCTAAGGCCTGCTGACGGAAAACTGTTTTTT.

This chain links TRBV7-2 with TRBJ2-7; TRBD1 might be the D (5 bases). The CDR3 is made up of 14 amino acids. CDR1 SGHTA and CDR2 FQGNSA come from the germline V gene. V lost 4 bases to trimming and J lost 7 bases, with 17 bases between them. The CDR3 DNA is TGTGCCAGCAGCTATCGGACAAGCTACGTAGAGCAGTACTTC. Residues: CASSYRTSYVEQYF.

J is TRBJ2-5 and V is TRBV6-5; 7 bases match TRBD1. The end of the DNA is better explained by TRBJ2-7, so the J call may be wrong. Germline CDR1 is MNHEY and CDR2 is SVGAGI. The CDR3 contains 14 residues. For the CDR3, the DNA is TGTGCCAGCAGTCCCAGGGGGAACTCCTACGAGCAGTACTTC. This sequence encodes CASSPRGNSYEQYF.

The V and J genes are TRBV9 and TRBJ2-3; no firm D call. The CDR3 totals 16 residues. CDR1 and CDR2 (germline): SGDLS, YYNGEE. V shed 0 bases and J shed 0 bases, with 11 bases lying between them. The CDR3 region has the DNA TGTGCCAGCAGCGTAGGGGTAGGGCCCAGCACAGATACGCAGTATTTT. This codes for CASSVGVGPSTDTQYF.

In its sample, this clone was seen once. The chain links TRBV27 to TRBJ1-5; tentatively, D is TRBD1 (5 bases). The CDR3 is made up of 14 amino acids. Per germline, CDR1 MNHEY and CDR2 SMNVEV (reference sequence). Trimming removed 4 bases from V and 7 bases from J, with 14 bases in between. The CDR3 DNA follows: TGTGCCAGCAGTTACGGGCAGGGATTACAGCCCCAGCATTTT. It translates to CASSYGQGLQPQHF.

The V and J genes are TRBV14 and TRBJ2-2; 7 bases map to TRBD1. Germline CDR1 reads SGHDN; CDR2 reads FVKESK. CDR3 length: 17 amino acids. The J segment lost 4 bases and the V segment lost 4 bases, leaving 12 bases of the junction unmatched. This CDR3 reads CASSPHLGGAGTGELFF. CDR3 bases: TGTGCCAGCAGCCCCCACCTAGGGGGCGCAGGCACCGGGGAGCTGTTTTTT. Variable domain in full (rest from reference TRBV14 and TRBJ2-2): EAGVTQFPSHSVIEKGQTVTLRCDPISGHDNLYWYRRVMGKEIKFLLHFVKESKQDESGMPNNRFLAERTGGTYSTLKVQPAELEDSGVYFCASSPHLGGAGTGELFFGEGSRLTVL.

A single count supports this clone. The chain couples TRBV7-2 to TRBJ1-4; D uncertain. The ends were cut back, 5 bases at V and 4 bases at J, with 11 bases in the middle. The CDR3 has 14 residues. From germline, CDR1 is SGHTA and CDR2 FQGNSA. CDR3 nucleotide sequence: TGTGCCAGCAGCCATGGAGGGAATAATGAAAAACTGTTTTTT. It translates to CASSHGGNNEKLFF.

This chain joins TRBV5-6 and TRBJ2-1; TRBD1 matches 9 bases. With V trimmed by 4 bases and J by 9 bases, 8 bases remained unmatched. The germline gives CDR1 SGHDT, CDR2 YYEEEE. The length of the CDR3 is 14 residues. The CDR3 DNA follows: TGTGCCAGCAGCCTCTTACAGGGGGCGTTTGAGCAGTTCTTC. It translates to CASSLLQGAFEQFF.

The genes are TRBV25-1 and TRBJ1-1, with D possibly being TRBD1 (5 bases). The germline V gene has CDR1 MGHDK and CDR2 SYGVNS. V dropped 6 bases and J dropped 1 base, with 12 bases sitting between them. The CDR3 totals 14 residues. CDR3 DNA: TGTGCCAGCAGCCCCTGGGGCAAGAACACTGAAGCTTTCTTT. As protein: CASSPWGKNTEAFF.

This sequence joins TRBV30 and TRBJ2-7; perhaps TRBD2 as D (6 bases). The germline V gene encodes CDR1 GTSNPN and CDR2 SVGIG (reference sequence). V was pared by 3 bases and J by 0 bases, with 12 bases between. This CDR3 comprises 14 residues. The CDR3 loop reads CAWSIGGSSYEQYF. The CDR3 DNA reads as TGTGCCTGGAGCATTGGGGGGAGCTCCTACGAGCAGTACTTC.

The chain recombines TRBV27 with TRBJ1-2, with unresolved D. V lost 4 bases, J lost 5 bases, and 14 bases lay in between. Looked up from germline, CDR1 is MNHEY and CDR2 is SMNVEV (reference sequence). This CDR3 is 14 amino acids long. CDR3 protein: CASSSTGARYGYTF. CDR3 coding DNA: TGTGCCAGCAGTTCGACGGGAGCTCGTTATGGCTACACCTTC.

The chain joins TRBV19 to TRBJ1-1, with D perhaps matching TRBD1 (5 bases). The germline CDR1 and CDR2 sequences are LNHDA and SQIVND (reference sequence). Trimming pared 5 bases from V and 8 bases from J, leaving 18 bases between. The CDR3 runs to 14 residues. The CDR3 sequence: CASSPRTGEVEAFF. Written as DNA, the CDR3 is TGTGCCAGTAGTCCCCGTACAGGAGAAGTAGAAGCTTTCTTT.

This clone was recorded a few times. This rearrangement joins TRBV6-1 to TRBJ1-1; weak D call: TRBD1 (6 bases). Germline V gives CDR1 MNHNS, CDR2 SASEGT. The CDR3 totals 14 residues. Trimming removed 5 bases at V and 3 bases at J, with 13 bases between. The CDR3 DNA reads TGTGCCAGCAGTTTACAGGGCCAAGACACTGAAGCTTTCTTT. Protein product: CASSLQGQDTEAFF.

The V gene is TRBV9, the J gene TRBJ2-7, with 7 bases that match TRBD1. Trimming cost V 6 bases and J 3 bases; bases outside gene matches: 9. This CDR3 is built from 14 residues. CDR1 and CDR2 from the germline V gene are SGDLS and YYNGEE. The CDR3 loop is CASTLTGRGYEQYF. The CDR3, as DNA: TGTGCCAGCACCTTGACAGGGAGAGGCTACGAGCAGTACTTC. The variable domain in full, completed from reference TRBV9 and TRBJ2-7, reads DSGVTQTPKHLITATGQRVTLRCSPRSGDLSVYWYQQSLDQGLQFLIQYYNGEERAKGNILERFSAQQFPDLHSELNLSSLELGDSALYFCASTLTGRGYEQYFGPGTRLTVT.

The CDR3 sequence: CASSIGGGNRNQPQHF. Here the CDR3 DNA reads TGTGCCAGTAGTATCGGGGGAGGCAATAGGAATCAGCCCCAGCATTTT. This rearrangement joins TRBV19 to TRBJ1-5, with a possible D match to TRBD1 (5 bases). Trimming cost V 3 bases and J 4 bases, with 16 bases left between them. CDR3 length: 16 residues. Germline V lookup: CDR1 LNHDA, CDR2 SQIVND (reference sequence).

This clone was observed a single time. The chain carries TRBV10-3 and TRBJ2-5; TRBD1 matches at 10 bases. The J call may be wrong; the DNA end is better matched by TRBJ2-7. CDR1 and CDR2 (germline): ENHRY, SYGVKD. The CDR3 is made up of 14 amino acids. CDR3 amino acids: CAIKGTGVSYEQYF. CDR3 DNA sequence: TGTGCCATCAAAGGGACAGGGGTATCCTACGAGCAGTACTTC.

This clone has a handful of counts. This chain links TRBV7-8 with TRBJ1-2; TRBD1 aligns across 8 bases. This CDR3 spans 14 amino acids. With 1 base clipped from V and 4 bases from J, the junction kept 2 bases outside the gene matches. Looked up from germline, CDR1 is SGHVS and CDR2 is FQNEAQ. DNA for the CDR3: TGTGCCAGCAGCTTAGTCGACAGGGGCTATGGCTACACCTTC. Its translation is CASSLVDRGYGYTF.